This T cell receptor (beta chain) derives from a study of molecular identifiers for immune sequencing clone quantification. MiXCR, applied by TCRdb to the PCR reads, yields one record per CDR3 protein. This table holds 100,000 or so distinct CDR3 sequences, over 30% found once. This CDR3 region has 16 residues. From germline, CDR1 is SEHNR and CDR2 FQNEAQ (reference sequence). About this clonotype itself: As yet, its antigen is unknown. The junction departs from the called germline gene at one end, perhaps through a read error.

General study points: Jurkat TCR RNA that was spiked in from one cell was reportedly detectable among one million naive cells.

This chain uses TRBV7-9 with TRBJ2-2; a possible D gene is TRBD2 (5 bases). Sequencing was done on a sample of naive CD8+ T cells from blood, with Jurkat cell RNA spiked in. Documented subset: FACS-sorted CD8+CD4-CCR7+CD45RA+ naive T cells. The TCR sequence derives from a human donor in good health. Some libraries in this study had Jurkat cell RNA spiked in. As DNA, the CDR3 is TGTGCCAGCAGCTTAGGTCCTGACAAGTACACCGGGGAGCTGATTTTT. Its translation: CASSLGPDKYTGELIF.